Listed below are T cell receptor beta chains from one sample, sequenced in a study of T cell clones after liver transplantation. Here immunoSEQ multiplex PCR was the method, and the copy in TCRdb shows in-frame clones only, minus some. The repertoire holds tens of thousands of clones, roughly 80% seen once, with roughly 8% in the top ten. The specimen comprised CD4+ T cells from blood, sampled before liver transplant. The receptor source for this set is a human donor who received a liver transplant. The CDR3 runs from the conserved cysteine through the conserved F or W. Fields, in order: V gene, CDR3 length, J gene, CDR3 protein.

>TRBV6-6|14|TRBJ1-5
CASSPGGGNQPQHF
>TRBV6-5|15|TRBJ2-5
CASSYSSGVQETQYF
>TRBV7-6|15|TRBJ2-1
CASSKGGAGYNEQFF
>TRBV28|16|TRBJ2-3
CASARGAGGLTDTQYF
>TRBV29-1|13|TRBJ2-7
CSVDAGPPYEQYF
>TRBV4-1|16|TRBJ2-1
CASSLQAGPSYNEQFF
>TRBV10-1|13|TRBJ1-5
CAILGGTNQPQHF
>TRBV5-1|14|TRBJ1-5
CASSPGQSNQPQHF
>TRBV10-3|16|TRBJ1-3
CAISVVSGFSGNTIYF
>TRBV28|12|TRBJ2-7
CASSLRGYEQYF
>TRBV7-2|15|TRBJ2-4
CASSLGAGAQNIQYF
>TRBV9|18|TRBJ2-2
CASSGTRRVGSSTGELFF
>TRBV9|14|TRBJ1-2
CASSVAGGGAGYTF
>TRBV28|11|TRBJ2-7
CASSQIYEQYF
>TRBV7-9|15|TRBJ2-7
CASSLVLAGSYEQYF
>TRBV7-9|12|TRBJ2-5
CASSSRKETQYF
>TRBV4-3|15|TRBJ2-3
CASSRLRSGADTQYF
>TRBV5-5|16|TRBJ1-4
CASSSEAGQGAEKLFF
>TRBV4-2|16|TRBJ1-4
CASSQLLGQINEKLFF
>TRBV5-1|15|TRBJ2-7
CASSLDPDRRYEQYF
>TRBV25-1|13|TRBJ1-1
CASSDRGRTEAFF
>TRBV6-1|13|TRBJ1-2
CASIPGQRYGYTF
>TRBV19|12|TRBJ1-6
CASSFLNSPLHF
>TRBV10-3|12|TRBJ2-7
CAISDGTHEQYF
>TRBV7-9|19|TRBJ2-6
CASSLGGASWTSGANVLTF
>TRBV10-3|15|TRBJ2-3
CAISESERATDTQYF
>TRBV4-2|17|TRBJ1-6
CASSQGLGTGLNSPLHF
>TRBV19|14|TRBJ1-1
CASRLLPVDTEAFF
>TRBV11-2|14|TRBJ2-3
CASSLLISTDTQYF
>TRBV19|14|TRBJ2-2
CASIGHTNTGELFF
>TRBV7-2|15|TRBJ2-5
CASSLAALAGETQYF
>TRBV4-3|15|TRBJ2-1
CASSQDVGVFNEQFF
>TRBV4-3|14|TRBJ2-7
CASSQVKGPYEQYF
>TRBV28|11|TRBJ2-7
CASSDIYEQYF
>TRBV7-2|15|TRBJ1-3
CASSQTTGAGNTIYF
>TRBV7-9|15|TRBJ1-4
CASSLGGSPNEKLFF
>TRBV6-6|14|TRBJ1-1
CASTPTAGYTEAFF
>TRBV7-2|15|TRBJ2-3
CASSLRRVATDTQYF
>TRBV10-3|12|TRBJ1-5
CAISDRKRPQHF
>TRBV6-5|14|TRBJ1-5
CASRRDYSNQPQHF
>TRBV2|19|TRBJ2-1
CASSERETGNPRSYNEQFF
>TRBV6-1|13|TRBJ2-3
CASSEMRTDTQYF
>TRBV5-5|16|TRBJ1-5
CASSLATGTGNQPQHF
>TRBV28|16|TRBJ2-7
CASSPGSLGRADEQYF
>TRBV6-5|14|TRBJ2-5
CASRLTAVQETQYF
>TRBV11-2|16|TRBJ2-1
CASSLGRGRAYNEQFF
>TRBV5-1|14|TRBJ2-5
CASSLWQDLETQYF
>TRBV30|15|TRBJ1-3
CAWSIDGNSGNTIYF
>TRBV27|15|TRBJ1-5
CASSLGGGGNQPQHF
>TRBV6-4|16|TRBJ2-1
CASSRPRQGGYNEQFF
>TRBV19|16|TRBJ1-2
CASSRASGQFGKGYTF
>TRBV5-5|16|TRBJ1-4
CASSFGQGGTNEKLFF
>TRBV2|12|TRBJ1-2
CASTPIRGGYTF
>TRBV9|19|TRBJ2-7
CASSVATGEGFGPSGEQYF
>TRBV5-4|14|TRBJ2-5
CASSLGRAQETQYF
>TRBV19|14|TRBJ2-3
CASSGGRGADTQYF
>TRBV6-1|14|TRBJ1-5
CASSSSRGNQPQHF
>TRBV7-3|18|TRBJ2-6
CASSLTAGRGAGANVLTF
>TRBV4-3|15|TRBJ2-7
CASSQVAGSSYEQYF
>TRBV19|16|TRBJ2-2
CASRDRLAHTSGELFF